Sequencing of this TCR beta chain was carried out in a study of blood T cells in healthy people across ages. PCR was performed a second time for about 7 to 11 cycles using a sample-barcoded 5' primer and a J-beta primer mix. TCRdb analysed the 5' RACE reads with MiXCR anew, one entry per CDR3 protein. The sample includes about a million distinct CDR3 sequences, roughly two fifths seen only once; the top ten take around 13%. The CDR3 contains 16 residues. Germline V lookup: CDR1 MNHEY, CDR2 SVGAGI. The ends lost 6 bases at V and 0 bases at J; junction bases unmatched: 10. Sequencing was carried out using blood. The chain is built from TRBV6-5 and TRBJ1-1; 7 nucleotides match TRBD1. The origin of this receptor is a man aged 18 to 30 in good health. CDR3 sequence reads: CASSPAGTALNTEAFF. CDR3 sequence (DNA): TGTGCCAGCAGCCCCGCCGGGACAGCCCTGAACACTGAAGCTTTCTTT.